A single sample gave rise to the 11 T cell receptor beta chains below, sequenced in a study of blood T cells in healthy people across ages. Then a second PCR, running roughly 7 to 11 cycles, was carried out with a sample-barcoded 5' primer and a J-beta primer mix. MiXCR, run by TCRdb on the 5' RACE reads, gives a single entry per CDR3 protein. Here the sample spans almost 1 million distinct CDR3 sequences, around 54% being singletons. The specimen was blood. Source of these receptors: an older woman in good health.

This clonotype was counted only a few times. The chain uses TRBV4-1 and TRBJ2-5; 7 bases are a match to TRBD1. The CDR3 is made up of 14 amino acids. The germline V gene has CDR1 MGHRA and CDR2 YSYEKL. The V gene end was trimmed by 3 bases and the J gene end by 1 base; junction bases not matched to a gene: 2. CDR3 amino acids: CASSQGQFQETQYF. CDR3 sequence (DNA): TGCGCCAGCAGCCAGGGACAGTTCCAAGAGACCCAGTACTTC.

The chain recombines TRBV4-1 with TRBJ2-5, with 7 positions matching TRBD1. V trimming: 6 bases; J trimming: 11 bases; junction bases outside the gene matches: 24. There are 17 residues in the CDR3. The germline V gene has CDR1 MGHRA and CDR2 YSYEKL. CDR3 loop: CASRDLGGQRRYNEQYF. The DNA of the CDR3 is TGCGCCAGCAGGGACTTAGGGGGCCAGCGGAGGTACAATGAGCAGTACTTC.

The rearrangement joins TRBV28 to TRBJ2-7; D gene unclear. Trimming stripped 3 bases from V and 7 bases from J, with 10 bases between. This CDR3 contains 12 residues. Germline CDR1 is MDHEN and CDR2 is SYDVKM. CDR3 nucleotide sequence: TGTGCCAGCAGTTTCCGACTGGTTGAGCAGTACTTC. Its translation is CASSFRLVEQYF.

This clonotype was observed a single time. The rearrangement joins TRBV15 to TRBJ1-4; the D gene is possibly TRBD1 (6 bases). Germline CDR1 and CDR2: LNHNV and YYDKDF (reference sequence). V was pared by 5 bases and J by 12 bases, with 16 bases between. There are 13 residues in the CDR3. In DNA form, the CDR3 reads TGTGCCACCAGCCGACGTTTAGGGGGGGAACTGTTTTTT. Residues: CATSRRLGGELFF.

This chain links TRBV4-1 with TRBJ2-7; tentative D call: TRBD2 (5 bases). The CDR3 length is 16 residues. With 0 bases removed from V and 0 bases from J, the gap between germline ends came to 12 bases. Germline CDR1 is MGHRA and CDR2 is YSYEKL. CDR3 coding DNA: TGCGCCAGCAGCCAAGATCTGAGGGCGAGCTCCTACGAGCAGTACTTC. Amino acid sequence: CASSQDLRASSYEQYF.

The chain links TRBV6-2 or TRBV6-3 to TRBJ1-2, with a possible D match to TRBD1 (5 bases). Germline V gives CDR1 MNHEY, CDR2 SVGEGT. Deletions cut 6 bases from V and 4 bases from J, with 15 bases between. The CDR3 extends over 14 amino acids. The CDR3 protein is CASRSTRDGYGYTF. In DNA, the CDR3 is TGTGCCAGCAGATCCACCAGGGACGGCTATGGCTACACCTTC.

The chain links TRBV5-5 to TRBJ2-7, with a weak D call TRBD1 (5 bases). This CDR3 spans 14 amino acids. The V gene lost 2 bases and the J gene lost 5 bases, with 14 bases spanning the gap. Germline CDR1 SGHKS, CDR2 YYEKEE (reference sequence). This CDR3 reads CASSFYSGLDEQYF. The CDR3 nucleotides read TGTGCCAGCAGCTTTTACTCAGGGCTGGACGAGCAGTACTTC.

The chain couples TRBV7-8 to TRBJ2-7; 11 positions agree with TRBD2. CDR1 is SGHVS, CDR2 FQNEAQ, per germline. The junction had 3 bases not matched to a gene; V was cut back by 3 bases and J by 2 bases. CDR3 length equals 15 residues. The CDR3 DNA reads TGTGCCAGCAGCTTGTGGACTAGCGGGCCCTACGAGCAGTACTTC. Translation gives CASSLWTSGPYEQYF.

This clonotype was counted many times. The chain links TRBV27 to TRBJ2-2; D uncertain. The CDR3 extends over 14 amino acids. From germline, CDR1 is MNHEY and CDR2 SMNVEV (reference sequence). V lost 7 bases and J 1 base, leaving 10 bases between the germline ends. The chain's CDR3 is CASTVLMNTGELFF. DNA for the CDR3: TGTGCCAGCACGGTCCTGATGAACACCGGGGAGCTGTTTTTT.

The J gene is TRBJ2-5, the V gene TRBV29-1, with D tentatively TRBD1 (6 bases). This CDR3 is 12 amino acids long. Germline CDR1 reads SQVTM; CDR2 reads ANQGSEA. Trimming pared 4 bases from V and 5 bases from J, leaving 11 bases between. CDR3 sequence: CSVVLRGETQYF. The CDR3 bases are TGCAGCGTTGTCTTGAGGGGGGAGACCCAGTACTTC.

The genes are TRBV5-6 and TRBJ2-5, with D unresolved. TRBJ2-7 matches the DNA end more closely, so the J call is doubtful. The V gene's germline CDR1 is SGHDT and CDR2 YYEEEE. There are 14 residues in the CDR3. The CDR3 region is CASSSGSFGYEQYF. As DNA, the CDR3 is TGTGCCAGCAGCTCCGGGTCTTTTGGCTACGAGCAGTACTTC.